This T cell receptor beta chain originates from a study of blood T cell repertoires in COVID-19. In the study overall: Specimens from acute and convalescent COVID-19 originated in the United States, Italy and Spain. T cells, B-cell-depleted T cells, or PBMCs supplied cDNA or gDNA.

Looked up from germline, CDR1 is SGHDT and CDR2 is YYEEEE. After removal of 4 bases from V and 5 bases from J, the junction contained 8 bases not matched to a gene. CDR3 length: 14 residues. Original analysis: Reference gene primer amplification in the assay estimated nucleated cell counts. TCRdb's table, derived via immunoSEQ multiplex PCR, lists solely in-frame clones and lacks some. The V and J calls and the clone size are those of that table, but D and trimming were determined from the DNA. Of 150,000 or so clones listed, approximately 83% are singletons. This clonotype was sampled from a woman older than 75 with acute or convalescent COVID-19. Sequencing input: peripheral blood. The chain combines TRBV5-6 with TRBJ1-2; 7 bases match TRBD1. The CDR3 nucleotides are TGTGCCAGCAGCCCATGGACAGGCATTTATGGCTACACCTTC. This encodes CASSPWTGIYGYTF.